The present T cell receptor (beta chain) was sequenced within a study of patients and donors after allogeneic stem cell transplantation. TCRdb analysed the RT-PCR reads with MiXCR anew, one entry per CDR3 protein. The sample holds approximately 160,000 distinct CDR3 sequences, about 30% seen once. The CDR3 extends over 14 amino acids. Deletions cut 5 bases from V and 9 bases from J, with 16 bases between. The V gene is TRBV12-3 or TRBV12-4, the J gene TRBJ2-2, with D possibly matching TRBD1 (5 bases). Sequences were obtained from blood, either unsorted or a sorted T cell fraction (not recorded which). This receptor was obtained from a human donor who was either an allogeneic HSCT recipient or a stem cell or donor lymphocyte infusion donor (not recorded which). It is not recorded whose cells these are; they may come from a transplant donor. The CDR3 region is CASSAGMVWRELFF. The DNA of the CDR3 is TGTGCCAGCAGTGCAGGGATGGTCTGGAGGGAGCTGTTTTTT.